A selection of T cell receptor beta chains follows, all from one sample in a study of T cells in Graves' hyperthyroidism and ophthalmopathy. TCRdb ran MiXCR on the multiplex PCR reads and lists one entry per CDR3 protein. This table holds 250,000 to 400,000 distinct CDR3 sequences, roughly 15% found once. Sequenced sample: blood. These receptors came from a woman between 35 and 50 years old with Graves' ophthalmopathy. Both conserved end residues are part of each CDR3. A D gene is named only where the DNA matches it firmly. Where a row states a size, it is once, few, many or the class of an expanded clone; other rows omit it.

d_call,j_call,v_call,clone_size,cdr3_aa,cdr3_nt
NA,TRBJ1-1,TRBV2,many,CASSAAVSKREAFF,TGTGCCAGCAGTGCGGCCGTTAGCAAAAGGGAAGCTTTCTTT
NA,TRBJ1-4,TRBV11-2,many,CASSQGPTGEKLFF,TGTGCCAGCAGCCAAGGACCGACGGGCGAAAAACTGTTTTTT
NA,TRBJ2-3,TRBV6-2/TRBV6-3,few,CASSPPSGVPTDTRYF,TGTGCCAGCAGTCCCCCCAGCGGAGTCCCCACAGATACGCGGTATTTT
NA,TRBJ2-5,TRBV12-3/TRBV12-4,many,CASSFRQQGRETQYF,TGTGCCAGCAGTTTTCGGCAACAGGGGAGGGAGACCCAGTACTTC
NA,TRBJ1-2,TRBV29-1,NA,CSVAEDYGYTF,TGCAGCGTTGCGGAAGACTATGGCTACACCTTC
NA,TRBJ2-3,TRBV5-1,NA,CASSFAGDLAVDTQYF,TGCGCCAGCAGCTTTGCCGGGGATCTAGCAGTAGATACGCAGTATTTT
NA,TRBJ2-1,TRBV5-6,many,CASSLETVSNEQFF,TGTGCCAGCAGCTTGGAGACAGTCTCGAATGAGCAGTTCTTC
NA,TRBJ1-1,TRBV27,many,CASSQTWGNTEAFF,TGTGCCAGCAGTCAAACTTGGGGGAACACTGAAGCTTTCTTT
NA,TRBJ2-7,TRBV4-2,many,CASSQDGSERSYEQYF,TGTGCCAGCAGCCAAGATGGCAGTGAAAGGTCCTACGAGCAGTACTTC
NA,TRBJ1-6,TRBV15,many,CATGSDSPSGFSPLHF,TGTGCCACCGGGTCGGACAGTCCCAGTGGTTTTTCACCCCTCCACTTT
NA,TRBJ2-7,TRBV5-5,few,CASSSRGTAEGLHEQYF,TGTGCCAGCAGCTCCCGGGGGACAGCCGAGGGCTTACACGAGCAGTACTTC
NA,TRBJ1-5,TRBV9,few,CASSVAIGQPQHF,TGTGCCAGCAGCGTAGCAATAGGGCAGCCCCAGCATTTT
NA,TRBJ1-5,TRBV29-1,NA,CSVASGGGNQPQHF,TGCAGCGTTGCATCAGGTGGGGGCAATCAGCCCCAGCATTTT
NA,TRBJ2-5,TRBV4-2,NA,CASTPGGAVETQYF,TGTGCCAGCACCCCTGGAGGGGCCGTAGAGACCCAGTACTTC
NA,TRBJ1-5,TRBV30,many,CAWSLGQTGSRQPQHF,TGTGCCTGGAGCCTTGGCCAAACAGGGTCAAGGCAGCCCCAGCATTTT
NA,TRBJ1-1,TRBV28,many,CASSWTGANTEAFF,TGTGCCAGCAGTTGGACGGGGGCGAACACTGAAGCTTTCTTT
TRBD2,TRBJ2-3,TRBV4-2,few,CASGRSGSSTDTQYF,TGTGCTTCAGGTAGAAGCGGGAGCAGCACAGATACGCAGTATTTT
NA,TRBJ2-3,TRBV2,many,CASSEEGVGDTDTQYF,TGTGCCAGCAGTGAAGAGGGGGTCGGAGACACAGATACGCAGTATTTT
TRBD1,TRBJ2-7,TRBV6-1,many,CASRDITMGQGNYEQYF,TGTGCCAGCAGAGACATAACAATGGGACAGGGGAATTACGAGCAGTACTTC
TRBD2,TRBJ2-1,TRBV19,NA,CASTPSGSPYNEQFF,TGTGCCAGCACCCCCAGCGGGAGTCCCTACAATGAGCAGTTCTTC
TRBD2,TRBJ2-1,TRBV5-1,many,CASTFLAGGPNEQFF,TGCGCCAGCACCTTTCTAGCGGGAGGGCCCAATGAGCAGTTCTTC
NA,TRBJ1-1,TRBV20-1,many,CSAAEALNTEAFF,TGCAGTGCTGCAGAAGCCCTGAACACTGAAGCTTTCTTT
NA,TRBJ2-1,TRBV5-5,NA,CASGRGGHNEQFF,TGTGCCAGTGGCCGTGGGGGTCACAATGAGCAGTTCTTC
TRBD2,TRBJ2-1,TRBV12-3/TRBV12-4,many,CASSFKRGGPNNEQFF,TGTGCCAGCAGTTTCAAGCGGGGGGGCCCAAACAATGAGCAGTTCTTC
NA,TRBJ2-5,TRBV19,few,CASSGFKETQYF,TGTGCCAGTAGCGGGTTTAAAGAGACCCAGTACTTC
NA,TRBJ2-7,TRBV20-1,NA,CSAGPEGPYEQYF,TGCAGTGCAGGGCCCGAAGGACCCTACGAGCAGTACTTC
TRBD2,TRBJ2-1,TRBV6-1,many,CASSIGTTFGGSGYNEQFF,TGTGCCAGCAGCATTGGGACTACCTTTGGAGGATCTGGATACAATGAGCAGTTCTTC
TRBD1,TRBJ1-4,TRBV20-1,NA,CSARVPGQGSREKLFF,TGCAGTGCTAGAGTCCCGGGACAGGGATCGAGGGAAAAACTGTTTTTT
TRBD1,TRBJ2-6,TRBV10-3,many,CAIRTTGGAGANVLTF,TGTGCCATCAGAACCACAGGGGGAGCTGGGGCCAACGTCCTGACTTTC